These 9 T cell receptor beta chains were all obtained from the same sample, sequenced in a study of T cells after yellow fever vaccination. TCRdb used MiXCR to reprocess the 5' RACE reads, holding one entry per CDR3 protein. The sample lists hundreds of thousands of distinct CDR3 sequences, under 20% occurring once. This specimen was PBMCs, taken before the yellow fever booster vaccination. All receptors derive from a young man who received the YFV17D yellow fever vaccine.

The chain carries TRBV28 and TRBJ1-4; the D gene is possibly TRBD1 (6 bases). Germline V gene lookup returns CDR1 MDHEN and CDR2 SYDVKM. The V end lost 7 bases, the J end lost 6 bases, and 15 bases lay between the germline ends. CDR3 length: 14 residues. The chain's CDR3 is CASTIRGVDEKLFF. Here the CDR3 DNA reads TGTGCCAGCACAATCAGGGGAGTCGATGAAAAACTGTTTTTT.

This clonotype has only a few counts. The chain recombines TRBV5-1 with TRBJ2-7, with 12 bases aligning to TRBD2. V lost 3 bases to trimming and J lost 2 bases; unmatched junction nucleotides: 6. This CDR3 contains 16 residues. CDR1 SGHRS and CDR2 YFSETQ come from the germline V gene. In DNA, the CDR3 is TGCGCCAGCAGCTCGGGTCTAGCGGGGGGGCCCTACGAGCAGTACTTC. Protein: CASSSGLAGGPYEQYF.

This clonotype was detected only a few times. The CDR3 sequence is CASSSVPFYEQYV. The DNA of the CDR3 is TGTGCCAGCAGCTCGGTGCCCTTCTACGAGCAGTACGTC. This sequence joins TRBV7-8 and TRBJ2-7; D is ambiguous. V was pared by 4 bases and J by 3 bases, with 10 bases between. CDR1 and CDR2 (germline): SGHVS, FQNEAQ. The CDR3 covers 13 residues.

The chain couples TRBV6-1 to TRBJ2-1; 7 nucleotides match TRBD1. J gave up 5 bases and V 6 bases, and 10 bases lay outside the gene matches. Germline V gives CDR1 MNHNS, CDR2 SASEGT. CDR3 length: 15 amino acids. Written as DNA, the CDR3 is TGTGCCAGCAGCAAAGACAGGGATTGGAACAATGAGCAGTTCTTC. Amino acid sequence: CASSKDRDWNNEQFF.

The chain employs TRBV11-2 and TRBJ2-1; no firm D call. V lost 0 bases to trimming and J lost 4 bases, with 10 bases between them. CDR1 SGHAT and CDR2 FQNNGV come from the germline V gene. The CDR3 runs to 15 residues. The CDR3: CASSLDRLQYNEQFF. As DNA, the CDR3 is TGTGCCAGCAGCTTAGATCGATTGCAGTACAATGAGCAGTTCTTC.

This clonotype was seen a handful of times. V and J are TRBV4-1 and TRBJ2-4, with TRBD1 as a possible D gene (6 bases). There are 14 residues in the CDR3. V dropped 1 base and J dropped 6 bases, with 10 bases sitting between them. Germline V CDR1 and CDR2: MGHRA, YSYEKL. The CDR3 nucleotides read TGCGCCAGCAGCCAAGGCGGCAGGGGAAACATTCAGTACTTC. This encodes CASSQGGRGNIQYF.

The genes are TRBV18 and TRBJ2-2, with D unclear. This CDR3 contains 14 residues. V lost 3 bases and J lost 6, with 11 bases in between. Germline-derived CDR1 and CDR2 are KGHSH and LQKENI. The CDR3 DNA reads as TGTGCCAGCTCACCTTTTAGGGCTGCCGGGGAGCTGTTTTTT. This sequence encodes CASSPFRAAGELFF.

In this sample, this clonotype turned up a few times. The V call is TRBV19, the J call TRBJ1-1; no definite D call. Trimming stripped 3 bases from V and 4 bases from J, with 9 bases between. The germline V gene encodes CDR1 LNHDA and CDR2 SQIVND (reference sequence). The CDR3 runs to 13 residues. CDR3 region: CASSIFLSTEAFF. In nucleotides, the CDR3 is TGTGCCAGTAGTATTTTCCTTTCCACTGAAGCTTTCTTT.

This clonotype was recorded many times. This sequence joins TRBV4-1 and TRBJ1-4; TRBD1 might be the D (6 bases). The CDR3 spans 18 residues. The germline V and J ends were trimmed by 4 bases and 6 bases, with 24 bases remaining between them. Germline V gene data show CDR1 as MGHRA and CDR2 as YSYEKL. The CDR3 loop reads CASSLSTPRQARDEKLFF. The CDR3 bases are TGCGCCAGCAGCCTCTCAACTCCGCGACAGGCTAGGGATGAAAAACTGTTTTTT.